These 20 T cell receptor beta chains were all obtained from the same sample, sequenced in a study of cytomegalovirus exposure and HLA in healthy donors. Primers included in the PCR were 60 Vbeta and 13 Jbeta primers. TCRdb's copy holds only in-frame clones and misses some; the assay was immunoSEQ multiplex PCR. In the table there are roughly 170,000 clones, 80% of which are singletons. Input material: PBMCs. Source of these receptors: a woman between 45 and 65 years old in good health and CMV-seropositive.

The gene calls are TRBV29-1 and TRBJ1-3; possible D gene TRBD1, 6 bases. CDR1 SQVTM and CDR2 ANQGSEA come from the germline V gene. Trimming stripped 4 bases from V and 0 bases from J, with 7 bases between. This CDR3 has 13 amino acids. In DNA, the CDR3 is TGCAGCGTTGGGACAGTCTCTGGAAACACCATATATTTT. Amino acids: CSVGTVSGNTIYF.

The V call is TRBV15, the J call TRBJ2-3; 8 bases agree with TRBD2. The CDR3 extends over 16 amino acids. Germline CDR1 is LNHNV and CDR2 is YYDKDF (reference sequence). V was pared by 7 bases and J by 5 bases, with 14 bases of the junction left unmatched. CDR3 DNA: TGTGCCACCAAGTCGGGAGGGCGGCAGGGCCGAGATACGCAGTATTTT. This translates into CATKSGGRQGRDTQYF.

V and J are TRBV28 and TRBJ2-7; D unresolved. CDR3 size: 13 residues. V lost 2 bases, J lost 2 bases, and 7 bases lay in between. CDR1 is MDHEN and CDR2 is SYDVKM in the germline V gene. The CDR3 spells CASSLGLPYEQYF. In nucleotides, the CDR3 is TGTGCCAGCAGTTTAGGCCTTCCCTACGAGCAGTACTTC.

The chain links TRBV11-3 to TRBJ2-1, with TRBD1 matching over 7 bases. Germline V gene data show CDR1 as SGHNT and CDR2 as YENEEA. Trimming removed 4 bases from V and 4 bases from J; junction bases left unmatched: 7. The CDR3 runs to 15 residues. CDR3 sequence (DNA): TGTGCCAGCAGCTCTACCGGGACAGCTTACAATGAGCAGTTCTTC. It translates to CASSSTGTAYNEQFF. Variable domain in full (rest from reference TRBV11-3 and TRBJ2-1): EAGVVQSPRYKIIEKKQPVAFWCNPISGHNTLYWYLQNLGQGPELLIRYENEEAVDDSQLPKDRFSAERLKGVDSTLKIQPAELGDSAVYLCASSSTGTAYNEQFFGPGTRLTVL.

The chain carries TRBV4-1 and TRBJ2-2; TRBD2 aligns across 9 bases. The CDR3 runs 16 residues. Per the germline V gene, CDR1 is MGHRA and CDR2 is YSYEKL. V was pared by 4 bases and J by 4 bases, with 7 bases of the junction left unmatched. As DNA, the CDR3 is TGCGCCAGCAGCCGGGATTTAGCGGGGGTCACCGGGGAGCTGTTTTTT. Amino acids: CASSRDLAGVTGELFF.

The CDR3 DNA reads as TGTGCCAGCAGCCAAGGGACAGGAGACAATGAGCAGTTCTTC. Its protein is CASSQGTGDNEQFF. V and J are TRBV4-2 and TRBJ2-1, with 7 bases that match TRBD1. The CDR3 is 14 amino acids. Per the germline V gene, CDR1 is LGHNA and CDR2 is YNFKEQ. With 1 base clipped from V and 5 bases from J, the junction kept 2 bases outside the gene matches.

The rearrangement joins TRBV9 to TRBJ1-4, with TRBD1 matching 8 bases. V gave up 3 bases and J gave up 8 bases; unmatched junction bases: 6. Germline V gene data show CDR1 as SGDLS and CDR2 as YYNGEE. The CDR3 loop spans 14 amino acids. The CDR3 nucleotides read TGTGCCAGCAGCGAGACAGGGGATAGGGAAAAACTGTTTTTT. Translating it yields CASSETGDREKLFF.

The chain couples TRBV5-1 to TRBJ2-5; 14 nucleotides match TRBD2. Germline V gene lookup returns CDR1 SGHRS and CDR2 YFSETQ. V was clipped by 3 bases and J by 0 bases; unmatched bases: 7. CDR3 length: 18 amino acids. The CDR3: CASSSGTSGGLYQETQYF. As DNA, the CDR3 is TGCGCCAGCAGCTCCGGGACTAGCGGGGGCCTGTACCAAGAGACCCAGTACTTC.

The J gene is TRBJ1-2, the V gene TRBV27; D is uncertain. V lost 5 bases, J lost 3 bases, and 13 bases lay in between. Germline V gene data show CDR1 as MNHEY and CDR2 as SMNVEV (reference sequence). The length of the CDR3 is 14 residues. The CDR3 bases are TGTGCCAGCAGTAAGGGAGGGTGGGACTATGGCTACACCTTC. Its translation is CASSKGGWDYGYTF.

V usage is TRBV5-4 and J usage is TRBJ1-2; the match to TRBD1 covers 9 bases. V was clipped by 5 bases and J by 3 bases; unmatched bases: 11. The CDR3 contains 16 residues. CDR1 SGHNT and CDR2 YYREEE come from the germline V gene (reference sequence). The CDR3 DNA reads as TGTGCCAGCAGTGCGCCCGGGACAGGGAGGGACTATGGCTACACCTTC. This codes for CASSAPGTGRDYGYTF.

V gene TRBV14 combines with J gene TRBJ1-5; TRBD1 matches 9 bases. The V gene end was trimmed by 1 base and the J gene end by 2 bases; junction bases not matched to a gene: 3. Germline CDR1 is SGHDN and CDR2 is FVKESK. The CDR3 runs to 16 residues. In nucleotides, the CDR3 is TGTGCCAGCAGCCAAGGCCGGGACAGGGGCAATCAGCCCCAGCATTTT. Its translation is CASSQGRDRGNQPQHF.

V and J are TRBV28 and TRBJ1-1; 7 bases agree with TRBD1. Germline V gene data show CDR1 as MDHEN and CDR2 as SYDVKM. Trimming took 5 bases from V and 9 from J; bases not matched to a gene: 3. The length of the CDR3 is 11 residues. CDR3 residues: CASSRGQKAFF. As DNA, the CDR3 is TGTGCCAGCAGTAGGGGACAGAAAGCTTTCTTT. The complete variable domain, with remaining parts taken from reference TRBV28 and TRBJ1-1, reads DVKVTQSSRYLVKRTGEKVFLECVQDMDHENMFWYRQDPGLGLRLIYFSYDVKMKEKGDIPEGYSVSREKKERFSLILESASTNQTSMYLCASSRGQKAFFGQGTRLTVV.

V gene TRBV29-1 combines with J gene TRBJ1-2; D ambiguous. CDR1 is SQVTM, CDR2 ANQGSEA, per germline. The V end was cut by 3 bases, the J end by 4 bases, with 9 bases between. This CDR3 has 12 amino acids. Here the CDR3 DNA reads TGCAGCGTTGAGATACGGGGCTATGGCTACACCTTC. Its translation: CSVEIRGYGYTF.

The chain has TRBV29-1 and TRBJ1-2; D is unresolved. Trimming pared 3 bases from V and 0 bases from J, leaving 8 bases between. The V gene's germline CDR1 is SQVTM and CDR2 ANQGSEA. The CDR3 consists of 13 residues. For the CDR3, the DNA is TGCAGCGTTGATAAAAGCTCTAACTATGGCTACACCTTC. This sequence encodes CSVDKSSNYGYTF.

This clone came up once. This sequence joins TRBV6-5 and TRBJ2-1; D remains unclear. Trimming removed 5 bases from V and 5 bases from J, with 10 bases in between. The CDR3 contains 13 residues. The germline gives CDR1 MNHEY, CDR2 SVGAGI. The CDR3 bases are TGTGCCAGCAGTGATTACAGAGACAATGAGCAGTTCTTC. Translating gives CASSDYRDNEQFF.

The gene calls are TRBV5-6 and TRBJ1-1, with D possibly TRBD1 on 5 matching bases. Germline CDR1 SGHDT, CDR2 YYEEEE. V lost 4 bases and J lost 0, with 16 bases in between. The CDR3 consists of 16 residues. CDR3 loop: CASSPPLRGMNTEAFF. CDR3 DNA: TGTGCCAGCAGCCCACCTCTTAGGGGCATGAACACTGAAGCTTTCTTT.

The chain has TRBV5-1 and TRBJ2-7, with 9 bases that match TRBD1. Trimming took 4 bases from V and 5 from J; bases not matched to a gene: 4. CDR1 and CDR2 from the germline V gene are SGHRS and YFSETQ. The CDR3 is 13 amino acids. The CDR3 loop reads CASSPGQGHEQYF. CDR3 in DNA: TGCGCCAGCAGCCCGGGACAGGGCCACGAGCAGTACTTC.

The chain combines TRBV6-6 with TRBJ1-5; 8 nucleotides align to TRBD1. CDR3 length equals 15 residues. The ends lost 6 bases at V and 4 bases at J; junction bases unmatched: 8. Germline CDR1 MNHNY, CDR2 SVGAGI (reference sequence). The CDR3 spells CASSVDDRGNQPQHF. CDR3 in DNA: TGTGCCAGCAGCGTCGATGACAGGGGAAATCAGCCCCAGCATTTT.

The genes are TRBV19 and TRBJ2-7; 9 nucleotides match TRBD1. CDR1 LNHDA and CDR2 SQIVND come from the germline V gene (reference sequence). CDR3 size: 16 residues. The V segment lost 5 bases and the J segment 5 bases; nucleotides outside the gene matches: 13. The DNA of the CDR3 is TGTGCCAGTAGTCACCTCAGGGACAGGGAACGGGACGAGCAGTACTTC. It specifies CASSHLRDRERDEQYF.

The CDR3 DNA reads as TGCGCCAGCAGCGTCGGGACAGGGTATGGCTACACCTTC. This translates into CASSVGTGYGYTF. V and J are TRBV5-1 and TRBJ1-2; 9 bases align to TRBD1. The CDR3 has 13 residues. V gave up 4 bases and J gave up 5 bases; unmatched junction bases: 3. CDR1 is SGHRS and CDR2 is YFSETQ in the germline V gene.